Shown below are 14 T cell receptor beta chains from a single sample sequenced in a study of early T cells in non-severe SARS-CoV-2 infection. One entry per CDR3 protein, called by TCRdb with MiXCR from the 5' RACE reads. The table lists 68,000 or so distinct CDR3 sequences, approximately 11% of them singletons. Material for sequencing was whole blood. These receptors originate from an adult who was a healthcare worker with PCR-confirmed SARS-CoV-2 infection or an uninfected control (not recorded which).

The chain recombines TRBV5-1 with TRBJ1-1; unclear D gene. Germline CDR1 and CDR2: SGHRS and YFSETQ. This CDR3 has 13 residues. Trimming cost V 6 bases and J 2 bases, with 11 bases left between them. The CDR3 DNA is TGCGCCAGCAAAGCGAGCTCTAACACTGAAGCTTTCTTT. This encodes CASKASSNTEAFF.

This clonotype has a handful of counts. The chain has TRBV3-1 and TRBJ2-5; 7 bases are a match to TRBD2. This CDR3 has 13 amino acids. Per the germline V gene, CDR1 is LGHDT and CDR2 is YNNKEL (reference sequence). V was clipped by 1 base and J by 4 bases; unmatched bases: 0. The CDR3 DNA sequence: TGTGCCAGCAGCCAAGTAGCGGGAGAGACCCAGTACTTC. Amino acids: CASSQVAGETQYF.

The chain couples TRBV10-1 to TRBJ1-1; no clear D. The germline V and J ends were trimmed by 6 bases and 3 bases, with 8 bases remaining between them. The CDR3 has 12 residues. Germline V gene sequence: CDR1 WNHNN, CDR2 SYGVQD (reference sequence). The CDR3 DNA follows: TGCGCCAGCAGGAATTGGGACACTGAAGCTTTCTTT. Translation: CASRNWDTEAFF.

This rearrangement joins TRBV4-1 to TRBJ2-7, with D tentatively TRBD1 (5 bases). V was pared by 1 base and J by 7 bases, with 11 bases between. Germline CDR1 reads MGHRA; CDR2 reads YSYEKL. The CDR3 extends over 13 amino acids. CDR3 nucleotide sequence: TGCGCCAGCAGCCAAGCGACAGCAAGGGAGCAGTACTTC. Its translation is CASSQATAREQYF.

This clonotype turned up a few times. The V call is TRBV28, the J call TRBJ2-7, with 12 bases identical to TRBD2. The CDR3 loop spans 16 amino acids. Germline V lookup: CDR1 MDHEN, CDR2 SYDVKM. The V segment lost 4 bases and the J segment 2 bases; nucleotides outside the gene matches: 6. As DNA, the CDR3 is TGTGCCAGCAGTTCCCCGACTAGCGGGAGACCCTACGAGCAGTACTTC. Its protein is CASSSPTSGRPYEQYF. Based on the CDR3 plus reference TRBV28 and TRBJ2-7, the full variable domain is DVKVTQSSRYLVKRTGEKVFLECVQDMDHENMFWYRQDPGLGLRLIYFSYDVKMKEKGDIPEGYSVSREKKERFSLILESASTNQTSMYLCASSSPTSGRPYEQYFGPGTRLTVT.

The chain couples TRBV6-5 to TRBJ2-5; TRBD2 is a possible D gene (6 bases). The CDR3 has 14 amino acids. Germline V lookup: CDR1 MNHEY, CDR2 SVGAGI. Trimming took off 6 bases at V and 5 bases at J, with 16 bases between the two ends. This CDR3 reads CASRGTSEGETQYF. In nucleotides, the CDR3 is TGTGCCAGCAGAGGGACCTCGGAGGGCGAGACCCAGTACTTC.

In this sample, this clonotype turned up a few times. V usage is TRBV27 and J usage is TRBJ1-6; a weak D match, TRBD1 (5 bases). The length of the CDR3 is 13 residues. CDR1 and CDR2 from the germline V gene are MNHEY and SMNVEV (reference sequence). V lost 3 bases, J lost 7 bases, and 7 bases lay in between. Here the CDR3 DNA reads TGTGCCAGCAGTTTCGGGGCCAATTCACCCCTCCACTTT. Protein sequence: CASSFGANSPLHF.

This clonotype was seen a few times. The chain recombines TRBV7-8 with TRBJ1-1; 7 bases align to TRBD1. The CDR3 is made up of 15 amino acids. J gave up 11 bases and V 2 bases, and 14 bases lay outside the gene matches. Germline V gene data show CDR1 as SGHVS and CDR2 as FQNEAQ. This CDR3 reads CASSLYRDSSLGAFF. The CDR3 nucleotides read TGTGCCAGCAGCTTATACCGGGACAGCTCCCTGGGGGCTTTCTTT.

The sample holds a few counts of this clonotype. The chain's CDR3 is CASSRRQDGYEQYF. The DNA of the CDR3 is TGTGCCAGCAGCCGAAGACAGGACGGGTACGAGCAGTACTTC. The gene calls are TRBV11-2 and TRBJ2-7; D is perhaps TRBD1 (6 bases). The CDR3 totals 14 residues. Trimming shortened V by 5 bases and J by 4 bases, and 15 bases separated the two germline ends. CDR1 is SGHAT and CDR2 is FQNNGV in the germline V gene.

This chain links TRBV27 with TRBJ2-7, with 12 bases identical to TRBD2. This CDR3 comprises 19 residues. Losses at the gene ends were 2 bases for V and 3 bases for J; bases not matched to a gene: 14. Per the germline V gene, CDR1 is MNHEY and CDR2 is SMNVEV (reference sequence). DNA of the CDR3: TGTGCCAGCAGTTTAATGGGCGGCCGGGGACTAGCGGGTAACTACGAGCAGTACTTC. Protein product: CASSLMGGRGLAGNYEQYF.

The J gene is TRBJ2-1, the V gene TRBV20-1; weak D call: TRBD1 (5 bases). Germline V gene sequence: CDR1 DFQATT, CDR2 SNEGSKA (reference sequence). The length of the CDR3 is 14 residues. V lost 3 bases and J lost 7, with 16 bases in between. The CDR3 DNA reads as TGCAGTGCTAGCTCAGGGCGCTCCTTTAATGAGCAGTTCTTC. It is translated as CSASSGRSFNEQFF.

This clonotype was seen a few times. The V gene is TRBV12-3 or TRBV12-4, the J gene TRBJ2-7; D is possibly TRBD1 (5 bases). Trimming removed 4 bases from V and 0 bases from J, with 10 bases in between. This CDR3 is 14 amino acids long. The CDR3 loop is CASSSQDSSYEQYF. The CDR3 DNA sequence: TGTGCCAGCAGTTCCCAAGACAGCTCCTACGAGCAGTACTTC.

The chain has TRBV30 and TRBJ1-6, with D uncertain. The CDR3 sequence is 14 residues long. Germline CDR1 is GTSNPN and CDR2 is SVGIG (reference sequence). V lost 5 bases to trimming and J lost 8 bases, with 16 bases between them. CDR3 DNA: TGTGCCTGGGCCGTAGGGCAGCTAGATTCACCCCTCCACTTT. Its protein is CAWAVGQLDSPLHF.

This clonotype appeared a few times. The gene calls are TRBV28 and TRBJ2-1; 9 bases are shared with TRBD2. The CDR3 has 14 amino acids. Unmatched junction bases numbered 2, after V lost 6 bases and J lost 2 bases. The germline V gene encodes CDR1 MDHEN and CDR2 SYDVKM. The CDR3 DNA sequence: TGTGCCAGCAGGACTAGCGGACCCTACAATGAGCAGTTCTTC. It translates to CASRTSGPYNEQFF.